The source of this T cell receptor (beta chain) is a study of shared clonotypes between healthy human individuals. Background on the study: CD8 memory received one plate per donor, CD8 naive two, CD4 memory three and CD4 naive three. Study-wide findings and caveats: The sole specimen, blood, was sampled, and tissue repertoires likely differ. Clonotypes that were shared across four donors made up approximately 5% of naive CD4 clonotypes.

Terminally differentiated effector memory CD45RA+ cells were left out of the naive CD8 fraction, which was CD45RO-negative and positively selected for CCR7. Genomic DNA belonging to each subset was distributed in equal measure over several immunoSEQ plates. The assay was immunoSEQ multiplex PCR, and TCRdb's table has in-frame clones only and misses some. Of hundreds of thousands of clones in the sample, around 93% were seen once. The V gene lost 0 bases and the J gene lost 5 bases, with 8 bases spanning the gap. This CDR3 region has 14 residues. Per germline, CDR1 SGHKS and CDR2 YYEKEE (reference sequence). With respect to this clone: Its antigen is as yet unknown.

Sample: naive CD8+ T cells sorted from blood. This TCR was recovered from a man aged 25-45 years in good health. The V call is TRBV5-5, the J call TRBJ2-2, with D possibly being TRBD1 (5 bases). CDR3 nucleotides: TGTGCCAGCAGCTTGGAGGGGTTAACCGGGGAGCTGTTTTTT. Translation gives CASSLEGLTGELFF.